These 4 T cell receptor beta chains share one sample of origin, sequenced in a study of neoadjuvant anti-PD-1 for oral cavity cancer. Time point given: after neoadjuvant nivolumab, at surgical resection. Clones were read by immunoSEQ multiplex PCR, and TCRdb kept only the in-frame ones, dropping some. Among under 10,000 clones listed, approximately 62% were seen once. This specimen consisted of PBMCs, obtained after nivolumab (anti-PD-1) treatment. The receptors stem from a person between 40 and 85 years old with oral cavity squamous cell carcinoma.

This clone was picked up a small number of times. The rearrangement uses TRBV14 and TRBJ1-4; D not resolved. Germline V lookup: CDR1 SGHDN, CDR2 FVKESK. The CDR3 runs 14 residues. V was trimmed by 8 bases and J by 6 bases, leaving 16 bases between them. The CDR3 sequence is CASSLGSFDEKLFF. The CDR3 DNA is TGTGCCAGCTCTCTGGGATCTTTCGATGAAAAACTGTTTTTT.

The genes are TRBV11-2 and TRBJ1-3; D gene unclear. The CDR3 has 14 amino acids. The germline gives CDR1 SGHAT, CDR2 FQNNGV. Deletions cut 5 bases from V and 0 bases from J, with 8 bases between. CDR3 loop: CASSPGSSGNTIYF. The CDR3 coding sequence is TGTGCCAGCAGCCCCGGGAGCTCTGGAAACACCATATATTTT.

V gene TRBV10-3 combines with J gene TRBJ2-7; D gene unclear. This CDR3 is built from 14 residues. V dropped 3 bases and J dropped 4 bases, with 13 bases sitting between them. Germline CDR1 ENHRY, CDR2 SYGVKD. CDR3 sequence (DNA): TGTGCCATCAGTGACCTCCTGTCCGCGTACGAGCAGTACTTC. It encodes CAISDLLSAYEQYF.

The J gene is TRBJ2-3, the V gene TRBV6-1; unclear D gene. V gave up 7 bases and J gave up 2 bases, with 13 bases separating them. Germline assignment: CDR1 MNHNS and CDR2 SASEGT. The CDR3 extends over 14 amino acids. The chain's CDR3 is CASKIWIATDTQYF. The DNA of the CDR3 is TGTGCCAGCAAGATCTGGATAGCCACAGATACGCAGTATTTT.